The rows below give T cell receptor beta chains drawn from one sample of a study of cytomegalovirus exposure and HLA in healthy donors. Assay used: immunoSEQ multiplex PCR; TCRdb lists only in-frame clones, some missing. The table shows some 200,000 clones, with 65% to 85% occurring only once. The sequenced sample consisted of PBMCs. These receptors all come from a woman aged 25 to 39 in good health and CMV-seronegative. The CDR3 runs from the conserved cysteine through the conserved F or W. The order of the fields is J gene, V gene, clone size, D gene, CDR3 DNA, CDR3 protein. D genes are given only for firm matches. Clone size, where shown, is once, few, many, or a class for clones that have expanded.

j_gene: TRBJ2-2; v_gene: TRBV5-1; abundance: NA; d_gene: TRBD2; CDR3nt: TGCGCCAGCAGCTTGCGGGAGGGCCCCGGGGAGCTGTTTTTT; CDR3aa: CASSLREGPGELFF
j_gene: TRBJ2-5; v_gene: TRBV6-5; abundance: once; d_gene: NA; CDR3nt: TGTGCCAGCAGTTATTTCGGCGGGGCTAGTCTGGAGACCCAGTACTTC; CDR3aa: CASSYFGGASLETQYF
j_gene: TRBJ1-5; v_gene: TRBV4-1; abundance: NA; d_gene: NA; CDR3nt: TGCGCCAGCAGCCAAGATCCAGCCGGGGAGCCCCAGCATTTT; CDR3aa: CASSQDPAGEPQHF
j_gene: TRBJ1-5; v_gene: TRBV30; abundance: few; d_gene: NA; CDR3nt: TGTGCCTGGAGTGTGGAGAGCAATCAGCCCCAGCATTTT; CDR3aa: CAWSVESNQPQHF
j_gene: TRBJ2-5; v_gene: TRBV30; abundance: NA; d_gene: NA; CDR3nt: TGTGCCTGGAGTGATACAGGGTCGGAGACCCAGTACTTC; CDR3aa: CAWSDTGSETQYF
j_gene: TRBJ2-7; v_gene: TRBV10-1; abundance: NA; d_gene: TRBD2; CDR3nt: TGCGCCAGCAGTGGAGGGGCTAGCGGACTTTACGAGCAGTACTTC; CDR3aa: CASSGGASGLYEQYF
j_gene: TRBJ1-2; v_gene: TRBV6-1; abundance: NA; d_gene: TRBD1; CDR3nt: TGTGCCAGCAGTGGACAGGGTAGGGGCAACTATGGCTACACCTTC; CDR3aa: CASSGQGRGNYGYTF
j_gene: TRBJ1-5; v_gene: TRBV28; abundance: NA; d_gene: NA; CDR3nt: TGTGCCAGCAGTCCAGCGGGTTGGCAGCCCCAGCATTTT; CDR3aa: CASSPAGWQPQHF
j_gene: TRBJ1-1; v_gene: TRBV11-2; abundance: NA; d_gene: NA; CDR3nt: TGTGCCAGCAGCATAAATCGGGACACTGAAGCTTTCTTT; CDR3aa: CASSINRDTEAFF
j_gene: TRBJ1-2; v_gene: TRBV11-3; abundance: NA; d_gene: TRBD1; CDR3nt: TGTGCCAGCAGCCCTCCAATGACAGGGCCCTACCCCTATGGCTACACCTTC; CDR3aa: CASSPPMTGPYPYGYTF
j_gene: TRBJ2-7; v_gene: TRBV28; abundance: NA; d_gene: NA; CDR3nt: TGTGCCAGCAGGACTAGACAGGGATCATTTTACGAGCAGTACTTC; CDR3aa: CASRTRQGSFYEQYF
j_gene: TRBJ2-1; v_gene: TRBV5-1; abundance: NA; d_gene: TRBD2; CDR3nt: TGCGCCAGCAGCATGACTAGCGGGATGGTGAATGAGCAGTTCTTC; CDR3aa: CASSMTSGMVNEQFF
j_gene: TRBJ2-7; v_gene: TRBV28; abundance: NA; d_gene: TRBD2; CDR3nt: TGTGCCAGCAGTTTCGGACTAGCGGATTACTATGAGGAGCAGTACTTC; CDR3aa: CASSFGLADYYEEQYF
j_gene: TRBJ2-5; v_gene: TRBV10-3; abundance: NA; d_gene: NA; CDR3nt: TGTGCCATCCTCTTACAGGGCGCGGAGACCCAGTACTTC; CDR3aa: CAILLQGAETQYF
j_gene: TRBJ2-7; v_gene: TRBV7-2; abundance: NA; d_gene: NA; CDR3nt: TGTGCCAGCAGCTTAGCGTTTAAGCGGTCCTACGAGCAGTACTTC; CDR3aa: CASSLAFKRSYEQYF
j_gene: TRBJ1-2; v_gene: TRBV29-1; abundance: NA; d_gene: NA; CDR3nt: TGCAGCGTTCCGGACCACAGGGACCATGGCAGAGGCTACCCCTTC; CDR3aa: CSVPDHRDHGRGYPF
j_gene: TRBJ1-3; v_gene: TRBV7-2; abundance: once; d_gene: NA; CDR3nt: TGTGCCAGCAGCTTATTAGGGGCCGCCATATATTTT; CDR3aa: CASSLLGAAIYF
j_gene: TRBJ2-1; v_gene: TRBV10-3; abundance: NA; d_gene: TRBD2; CDR3nt: TGTGCCATCACGGCGGGAGGCGACCTGAATGAGCAGTTCTTC; CDR3aa: CAITAGGDLNEQFF
j_gene: TRBJ2-6; v_gene: TRBV28; abundance: NA; d_gene: TRBD1; CDR3nt: TGTGCCAGCAGTTATATAACACAGGGGCCTTATTCCTCTGGGGCCAACGTCCTGACTTTC; CDR3aa: CASSYITQGPYSSGANVLTF
j_gene: TRBJ2-7; v_gene: TRBV7-7; abundance: NA; d_gene: NA; CDR3nt: TGTGCTAGCAGTCGGACAGTCGAGTCCTACGAGCAGTACTTC; CDR3aa: CASSRTVESYEQYF
j_gene: TRBJ2-5; v_gene: TRBV7-2; abundance: NA; d_gene: NA; CDR3nt: TGTGCCAGCAGCTTAGCGCGAGGGAGAGAGACCCAGTACTTC; CDR3aa: CASSLARGRETQYF
j_gene: TRBJ2-1; v_gene: TRBV5-1; abundance: NA; d_gene: TRBD2; CDR3nt: TGCGCCAGCCATATGGGTCGTTTAGCGGGGAACTACAATGAGCAGTTCTTC; CDR3aa: CASHMGRLAGNYNEQFF
j_gene: TRBJ2-2; v_gene: TRBV10-3; abundance: NA; d_gene: NA; CDR3nt: TGTGCCATCAGTGTGCGCTCGAACACCGGGGAGCTGTTTTTT; CDR3aa: CAISVRSNTGELFF
j_gene: TRBJ2-3; v_gene: TRBV27; abundance: few; d_gene: TRBD1; CDR3nt: TGTGCCAACCCCGCCGGGACAGGAGAAACAGATACGCAGTATTTT; CDR3aa: CANPAGTGETDTQYF
j_gene: TRBJ1-2; v_gene: TRBV5-1; abundance: NA; d_gene: TRBD1; CDR3nt: TGCGCCAGCAGCTCGACAGGGGTCTATGGCTACACCTTC; CDR3aa: CASSSTGVYGYTF
j_gene: TRBJ1-4; v_gene: TRBV14; abundance: NA; d_gene: NA; CDR3nt: TGTGCCAGCAGCCAAGGGTCGTGGGGCAGGGGTGCAACTAATGAAAAACTGTTTTTT; CDR3aa: CASSQGSWGRGATNEKLFF
j_gene: TRBJ2-6; v_gene: TRBV2; abundance: NA; d_gene: TRBD1; CDR3nt: TGTGCCAAAGGGACAGCTGGGGCCAACGTCCTGACTTTC; CDR3aa: CAKGTAGANVLTF
j_gene: TRBJ2-7; v_gene: TRBV7-2; abundance: NA; d_gene: TRBD1; CDR3nt: TGTGCCAGCAGCTTAGCGACAGGGGCGGGCGAGCAGTACTTC; CDR3aa: CASSLATGAGEQYF
j_gene: TRBJ2-1; v_gene: TRBV4-2; abundance: NA; d_gene: TRBD2; CDR3nt: TGTGCCAGCAGCCAACCTAGCGGGGGGCGCGATGGGCAGTTCTTC; CDR3aa: CASSQPSGGRDGQFF
j_gene: TRBJ1-5; v_gene: TRBV6-6; abundance: NA; d_gene: TRBD1; CDR3nt: TGTGCCAGCAGTGTACAGGGGGCTAATCAGCCCCAGCATTTT; CDR3aa: CASSVQGANQPQHF
j_gene: TRBJ2-3; v_gene: TRBV6-4; abundance: few; d_gene: TRBD2; CDR3nt: TGTGCCAGCAGTCTGACTAGCGGGGCCACAGATACGCAGTATTTT; CDR3aa: CASSLTSGATDTQYF
j_gene: TRBJ2-7; v_gene: TRBV21-1; abundance: few; d_gene: NA; CDR3nt: TGTGCCAGCAGCAAAGATTTGGGGGCAGGTCGCGAGCAGTACTTC; CDR3aa: CASSKDLGAGREQYF
j_gene: TRBJ2-2; v_gene: TRBV7-7; abundance: few; d_gene: TRBD2; CDR3nt: TGTGCCAGCAGCTTAATAGCGGGAGGGGAGCTGTTTTTT; CDR3aa: CASSLIAGGELFF
j_gene: TRBJ2-7; v_gene: TRBV7-3; abundance: few; d_gene: NA; CDR3nt: TGTGCCAGCAGCTTAACTAGCAGCGGCGAGCAGTACTTC; CDR3aa: CASSLTSSGEQYF
j_gene: TRBJ2-7; v_gene: TRBV5-1; abundance: NA; d_gene: TRBD1; CDR3nt: TGCGCCAGCAGGAAAAACAGGGACAGAGCCTACGAGCAGTACTTC; CDR3aa: CASRKNRDRAYEQYF
j_gene: TRBJ2-1; v_gene: TRBV5-1; abundance: NA; d_gene: TRBD1; CDR3nt: TGCGCCAGCCGGCCGGGACAGGGGGAAATGTATGAGCAGTTCTTC; CDR3aa: CASRPGQGEMYEQFF
j_gene: TRBJ1-1; v_gene: TRBV9; abundance: NA; d_gene: NA; CDR3nt: TGTGCCAGCAGCCCAGAGGCCAACACTGAAGCTTTCTTT; CDR3aa: CASSPEANTEAFF
j_gene: TRBJ2-5; v_gene: TRBV5-1; abundance: NA; d_gene: NA; CDR3nt: TGCGCCAGCAGCTTGCAACTAGTCGGTGAGACCCAGTACTTC; CDR3aa: CASSLQLVGETQYF
j_gene: TRBJ2-1; v_gene: TRBV5-4; abundance: NA; d_gene: TRBD2; CDR3nt: TGTGCCAGCAGCTTGCTGGTAGCGGGGGGGCCATTGAATGAGCAGTTCTTC; CDR3aa: CASSLLVAGGPLNEQFF
j_gene: TRBJ1-2; v_gene: TRBV6-5; abundance: NA; d_gene: TRBD1; CDR3nt: TGTGCCAGCACTCTACTCCAGGGGGCTAACTATGGCTACACCTTC; CDR3aa: CASTLLQGANYGYTF
j_gene: TRBJ1-1; v_gene: TRBV10-3; abundance: NA; d_gene: NA; CDR3nt: TGTGCCATCAGTGACATCCTCGGGGGACGGACCATGAACACTGAAGCTTTCTTT; CDR3aa: CAISDILGGRTMNTEAFF
j_gene: TRBJ2-3; v_gene: TRBV19; abundance: many; d_gene: TRBD1; CDR3nt: TGTGCCAGTAGTATGGGACAGGGGGCAGATACGCAGTATTTT; CDR3aa: CASSMGQGADTQYF
j_gene: TRBJ2-5; v_gene: TRBV28; abundance: NA; d_gene: NA; CDR3nt: TGTGCCAGCAGTTCGCAGGGTGGGGATCAAGAGACCCAGTACTTC; CDR3aa: CASSSQGGDQETQYF
j_gene: TRBJ1-1; v_gene: TRBV9; abundance: NA; d_gene: NA; CDR3nt: TGTGCCAGCAGCCTTGGGACGGGGGGGACTGAAGCTTTCTTT; CDR3aa: CASSLGTGGTEAFF
j_gene: TRBJ2-5; v_gene: TRBV30; abundance: NA; d_gene: NA; CDR3nt: TGTGCCTGGAGGATACCAGGGACACCGATATCCCAAGAGACCCAGTACTTC; CDR3aa: CAWRIPGTPISQETQYF
j_gene: TRBJ2-7; v_gene: TRBV5-1; abundance: few; d_gene: TRBD1; CDR3nt: TGCGCCAGCACCACGGGACAGGGGGTCGGCAAGCAGTACTTC; CDR3aa: CASTTGQGVGKQYF
j_gene: TRBJ1-2; v_gene: TRBV6-5; abundance: NA; d_gene: NA; CDR3nt: TGTGCCAGCAGCTACCAGGGGAATTATGGCTACACCTTC; CDR3aa: CASSYQGNYGYTF
j_gene: TRBJ2-1; v_gene: TRBV5-6; abundance: NA; d_gene: NA; CDR3nt: TGTGCCAGCAGCCAGGGGCGGCTGAGGGAGCAGTTCTTC; CDR3aa: CASSQGRLREQFF
j_gene: TRBJ2-1; v_gene: TRBV11-2; abundance: NA; d_gene: TRBD1; CDR3nt: TGTGCCAGCAGCTCGTGGGACAGGGACGGGAATGAGCAGTTCTTC; CDR3aa: CASSSWDRDGNEQFF
j_gene: TRBJ2-5; v_gene: TRBV20-1; abundance: NA; d_gene: NA; CDR3nt: TGCAGCACATTAACCCCAGGGTCCCAGTACTTC; CDR3aa: CSTLTPGSQYF
j_gene: TRBJ2-3; v_gene: TRBV7-9; abundance: NA; d_gene: TRBD2; CDR3nt: TGTGCCAGCAGCTTAGGGACTAGCGGAGATACGCAGTATTTT; CDR3aa: CASSLGTSGDTQYF
j_gene: TRBJ2-5; v_gene: TRBV29-1; abundance: NA; d_gene: TRBD2; CDR3nt: TGCAGCGCAACCGGGACTAGCGGGAAAATAACCCGGGGGACCCAGTACTTC; CDR3aa: CSATGTSGKITRGTQYF
j_gene: TRBJ2-1; v_gene: TRBV2; abundance: NA; d_gene: TRBD2; CDR3nt: TGTGCCAGCAGTGCCCATAAGCGGGAGCTGGACAATGAGCAGTTCTTC; CDR3aa: CASSAHKRELDNEQFF